The 28 T cell receptor beta chains listed next were all sequenced from one sample in a study of tumor and adjacent non-tumor tissue in lung cancer. TCRbeta libraries were built with three rounds of nested PCR, modified from ARM-PCR. TCRdb passed the multiplex PCR reads through MiXCR, listing each CDR3 protein once. The table lists around 74,000 distinct CDR3 sequences, around two thirds of them singletons, with over 10% in the top ten. No cell sorting was done before RNA was extracted from the tissue. The sequencing sample was made of lung tumor tissue. These receptors were collected from an older woman with non-small cell lung cancer.

Remarks on this clonotype: One end of the junction is discordant with germline, which a read error may explain. The rearrangement uses TRBV11-1 and TRBJ2-1; weak D call: TRBD2 (5 bases). The CDR3 is made up of 17 amino acids. CDR1 is SGHAT, CDR2 FQDESV, per germline (reference sequence). The CDR3: CTSSSHLAGGSYNEQFF. For the CDR3, the DNA is TGTACCAGCAGCTCCCACTTAGCTGGAGGTTCCTACAATGAGCAATTCTTC.

Notes on this clonotype: Just one base apart from a much larger clone, this may be a read error. The chain has TRBV12-3 or TRBV12-4 and TRBJ2-7; the match to TRBD1 covers 7 bases. This CDR3 region has 13 residues. The CDR3 is CASTRQGPYKQCF. The CDR3 DNA reads as TGTGCCAGCACACGACAGGGCCCCTACAAGCAGTGCTTC.

This clonotype showed up just once. A much larger clone is a single base away; this may be a read error. The gene calls are TRBV4-1 and TRBJ1-4; tentative D call: TRBD1 (5 bases). The CDR3 is 20 residues long. Germline CDR1 is MGHRA and CDR2 is YSYEKL. CDR3 sequence: CASSTQGGGLGFATNEKPFF. The CDR3 coding sequence is TGCGCCAGCAGCACCCAGGGTGGGGGTTTGGGATTTGCAACTAATGAAAAACCGTTTTTT.

Details on this clonotype: One junction end disagrees with the germline gene, perhaps due to a read error. The CDR3 spells CNVEVPKQGAETQYF. In nucleotides, the CDR3 is TGCAACGTTGAAGTCCCCAAGCAGGGTGCGGAGACCCAGTACTTC. The chain combines TRBV29-1 with TRBJ2-5; maybe TRBD1 (5 bases). This CDR3 contains 15 residues. The germline CDR1 and CDR2 sequences are SQVTM and ANQGSEA. Full variable domain (rest looked up from reference TRBV29-1 and TRBJ2-5): SAVISQKPSRDICQRGTSLTIQCQVDSQVTMMFWYRQQPGQSLTLIATANQGSEATYESGFVIDKFPISRPNLTFSTLTVSNMSPEDSSIYLCNVEVPKQGAETQYFGPGTRLLVL.

This clonotype was recorded once. The final CDR3 position lacks the conserved phenylalanine or tryptophan, pointing to a likely read error. The V and J genes are TRBV29-1 and TRBJ2-5; D might be TRBD2 (6 bases). Germline values: CDR1 SQVTM, CDR2 ANQGSEA. The CDR3 runs 14 residues. The ends were cut back, 4 bases at V and 5 bases at J, with 17 bases in the middle. The CDR3 DNA follows: TGCAGCGTTGCTCTGGCTTCAGGAGGGGAGACCCAGTACTTA. Translation: CSVALASGGETQYL.

A remark on this clonotype: Given the absence of the conserved phenylalanine or tryptophan at the CDR3 end, a read error is likely. V usage is TRBV29-1 and J usage is TRBJ2-1, with 8 bases lining up with TRBD2. Germline V lookup: CDR1 SQVTM, CDR2 ANQGSEA. The CDR3 contains 16 residues. The V segment lost 0 bases and the J segment 9 bases; nucleotides outside the gene matches: 13. Here the CDR3 reads CSVEDLEREGGSEQFS. DNA for the CDR3: TGCAGCGTTGAAGATCTGGAACGGGAGGGGGGAAGTGAGCAGTTCTCC.

The rearrangement uses TRBV6-1 and TRBJ1-5, with TRBD1 matching 7 bases. The junction had 18 bases not matched to a gene; V was cut back by 3 bases and J by 13 bases. Looked up from germline, CDR1 is MNHNS and CDR2 is SASEGT. The CDR3 consists of 16 residues. CDR3 loop: CASSEVDRELNQQQHF. Here the CDR3 DNA reads TGTGCCAGCAGTGAGGTTGACAGGGAGCTCAATCAGCAACAGCATTTT.

Concerning this clonotype: Here the CDR3 omits its conserved ending phenylalanine or tryptophan, so a read error is the likely source. The chain employs TRBV6-1 and TRBJ1-2; D not resolved. Per the germline V gene, CDR1 is MNHNS and CDR2 is SASEGT. The CDR3 runs to 13 residues. CDR3 nucleotide sequence: TGTGCCAACGATCGGGAAACTAACTATAGCTACACCTTA. Protein sequence: CANDRETNYSYTL.

By sample share, this clonotype is large. This chain connects TRBV29-1 to TRBJ2-7; the match to TRBD1 covers 9 bases. Trimming removed 3 bases from V and 4 bases from J; junction bases left unmatched: 4. Germline V CDR1 and CDR2: SQVTM, ANQGSEA. The CDR3 consists of 13 residues. Here the CDR3 DNA reads TGCAGCGTTGACCTGGACAGGGGTTACGAGCAGTACTTC. Protein: CSVDLDRGYEQYF.

As regards this clonotype: Germline is not matched at one junction end, which may reflect a read error. The chain recombines TRBV29-1 with TRBJ2-7; a possible D gene is TRBD2 (5 bases). This CDR3 is built from 14 residues. Germline V gene sequence: CDR1 SQVTM, CDR2 ANQGSEA. CDR3 region: CSVMVVALGDEHYF. CDR3 nucleotide sequence: TGCAGCGTTATGGTGGTGGCTTTGGGAGACGAGCATTACTTC.

On this clonotype: A much larger clone sits a single nucleotide away, making a read error possible. J is TRBJ2-2 and V is TRBV5-1, with 8 bases aligning to TRBD2. V was clipped by 4 bases and J by 7 bases; unmatched bases: 12. The CDR3 is 16 residues long. Germline loops: CDR1 SGHRS, CDR2 YFSETQ. The CDR3 is CASSPSLAGGIGELFF. The DNA of the CDR3 is TGCGCCAGCAGCCCGTCGCTAGCGGGTGGTATCGGGGAGCTGTTTTTT.

Details on this clonotype: Possible read error: a much larger clone is one base away. This CDR3 is missing its conserved last phenylalanine or tryptophan, likely due to a read error. The rearrangement uses TRBV11-2 and TRBJ2-5; the D gene is possibly TRBD1 (6 bases). There are 13 residues in the CDR3. The germline V gene encodes CDR1 SGHAT and CDR2 FQNNGV. The germline V and J ends were trimmed by 0 bases and 5 bases, with 7 bases remaining between them. CDR3 sequence reads: CASSLDRGETQYL. The CDR3 DNA follows: TGTGCCAGCAGCTTAGACAGGGGCGAGACCCAGTACTTA.

About this clonotype itself: One end of the junction fails to match germline, which may point to a read error. The V and J genes are TRBV20-1 and TRBJ1-5, with D perhaps matching TRBD1 (5 bases). CDR3 length equals 15 residues. CDR1 is DFQATT, CDR2 SNEGSKA, per germline (reference sequence). The CDR3 spells CSSREDRPGGQPQHF. The CDR3 coding sequence is TGCAGTTCTAGAGAGGACCGGCCGGGGGGTCAGCCCCAGCATTTT.

The sample holds many counts of this clonotype. The J gene is TRBJ2-1, the V gene TRBV6-2 or TRBV6-3, with 7 bases aligning to TRBD2. The CDR3 has 14 amino acids. After removal of 0 bases from V and 6 bases from J, the junction contained 2 bases not matched to a gene. Germline V gives CDR1 MNHEY, CDR2 SVGEGT. CDR3 loop: CASSYSKRGNEQFF. The CDR3 coding sequence is TGTGCCAGCAGTTACTCGAAGCGGGGCAATGAGCAGTTCTTC.

This clonotype was counted a few times. The junction departs from germline at one end; a sequencing error may be responsible. V is TRBV12-3 or TRBV12-4 and J is TRBJ2-6; 8 nucleotides agree with TRBD1. There are 16 residues in the CDR3. CDR3 in amino acids: CASSLRQGAEANVLTF. Here the CDR3 DNA reads TGTGCCAGCAGTCTCCGTCAGGGGGCTGAGGCCAACGTCTTGACTTTC.

On this clonotype itself: This could be a read error, since a much larger clone is one nucleotide away. The V call is TRBV7-9, the J call TRBJ2-5; 13 positions match TRBD2. CDR1 SEHNR and CDR2 FQNEAQ come from the germline V gene (reference sequence). This CDR3 is built from 14 residues. The CDR3 protein is CTSSWTSGRETQYF. In DNA form, the CDR3 reads TGTACCAGCAGCTGGACTAGCGGGAGAGAGACCCAGTACTTC.

The chain is built from TRBV14 and TRBJ2-3; 9 bases agree with TRBD1. Germline loops: CDR1 SGHDN, CDR2 FVKESK. This CDR3 comprises 14 residues. The DNA of the CDR3 is TGTGACAACAGCCAGGACAGGGGAGCAGATACGCAGTATTTT. Its protein product is CDNSQDRGADTQYF.

A note on this clonotype: Since no conserved phenylalanine or tryptophan closes the CDR3, a read error is the likely cause. CDR3 sequence reads: CASSVGYIDVQYL. CDR3 bases: TGCGCCAGCAGTGTAGGCTACATCGACGTGCAGTACCTC. The V gene is TRBV10-1, the J gene TRBJ2-7; D is uncertain. There are 13 residues in the CDR3. The germline V gene has CDR1 WNHNN and CDR2 SYGVQD (reference sequence). With 4 bases removed from V and 9 bases from J, the gap between germline ends came to 16 bases.

This clonotype has at least ten counts. The chain joins TRBV10-3 to TRBJ1-6; no clear D. The length of the CDR3 is 13 residues. V lost 2 bases and J 6 bases, leaving 5 bases between the germline ends. CDR1 ENHRY and CDR2 SYGVKD come from the germline V gene. The CDR3 loop reads CAISEKSNSPLHF. The CDR3 DNA follows: TGTGCCATCAGTGAGAAAAGTAATTCACCCCTCCACTTT.

To note about this clonotype: It may be a read error: a sequence one base away is much more abundant. V usage is TRBV5-1 and J usage is TRBJ1-1; D gene unclear. CDR1 and CDR2 from the germline V gene are SGHRS and YFSETQ. The V and J ends lost 1 base and 1 base respectively, with 8 bases between them. The CDR3 has 14 amino acids. CDR3 nucleotides: TGCGCCAGCAGCTTGTCCTGGGGGAACACTGAAGCTTTCTTT. Its translation: CASSLSWGNTEAFF.

Worth noting for this clonotype: A junction boundary mismatches the germline segment, possibly from a read error. J is TRBJ2-3 and V is TRBV4-1; 7 bases are shared with TRBD2. Germline CDR1 and CDR2: MGHRA and YSYEKL. The CDR3 is 17 amino acids. The DNA for the CDR3 is TGCGCCAGCAGCCAAGAGGTGGCTAGCGGAGACACAGATGCGCAGTATTTC. The encoded protein is CASSQEVASGDTDAQYF.

This chain joins TRBV20-1 and TRBJ2-2; D gene unclear. Per the germline V gene, CDR1 is DFQATT and CDR2 is SNEGSKA (reference sequence). The V end was cut by 3 bases, the J end by 4 bases, with 18 bases between. The CDR3 has 16 residues. The DNA of the CDR3 is TGCAGTGCTAGCGGCGCTTGGCAGTCTGCCACCGGGGAGCTGTTTTTT. Translating it yields CSASGAWQSATGELFF.

This clonotype is categorized as medium-sized. One end of the junction varies from germline; a read error may be responsible. The V gene is TRBV29-1, the J gene TRBJ1-1, with D possibly TRBD1 on 6 matching bases. The CDR3 length is 14 residues. Germline lookup yields CDR1 SQVTM and CDR2 ANQGSEA. CDR3 bases: TGCAGCGTCGAAGATGACAGGAAGGGAACTGAAGCTTTCTTT. Its protein is CSVEDDRKGTEAFF.

This clonotype occurred a few times. This may be a read error, as it is one base from a much larger clone. The chain carries TRBV28 and TRBJ2-7, with D perhaps matching TRBD2 (7 bases). Germline CDR1 and CDR2: MDHEN and SYDVKM. The CDR3 length is 16 residues. CDR3 loop: CASSLRGGLFSYERYF. In DNA form, the CDR3 reads TGTGCCAGCAGTTTAAGGGGGGGTTTGTTTTCCTACGAGCGGTACTTC. The variable domain in full, completed from reference TRBV28 and TRBJ2-7, reads DVKVTQSSRYLVKRTGEKVFLECVQDMDHENMFWYRQDPGLGLRLIYFSYDVKMKEKGDIPEGYSVSREKKERFSLILESASTNQTSMYLCASSLRGGLFSYERYFGPGTRLTVT.

This clonotype was recorded at least ten times. V usage is TRBV7-9 and J usage is TRBJ2-1, with D possibly TRBD2 on 5 matching bases. Germline loops: CDR1 SEHNR, CDR2 FQNEAQ (reference sequence). The CDR3 totals 15 residues. V was pared by 6 bases and J by 9 bases, with 21 bases between. The CDR3 spells CASRPGSGGRGEQFF. Here the CDR3 DNA reads TGTGCCAGCAGGCCGGGGTCGGGCGGTAGAGGTGAGCAGTTCTTC.

About this clonotype itself: This may be a read error: a much more frequent sequence differs by one nucleotide. The CDR3 ends on some other residue instead of the conserved phenylalanine or tryptophan, so this is likely a read error. The rearrangement links TRBV12-5 to TRBJ2-1; 9 bases agree with TRBD2. V gave up 2 bases and J gave up 8 bases; unmatched junction bases: 7. Per the germline V gene, CDR1 is LGHNT and CDR2 is FRNRAP. This CDR3 has 15 residues. The CDR3 bases are TGTGCTAGTGGTTTGTTTGCGGGAGGGCCCGATGAGCAGTTCCTC. Translating gives CASGLFAGGPDEQFL.

A note on this clonotype: The conserved phenylalanine or tryptophan is not found at the CDR3 terminus, so this likely reflects a read error. The DNA is omitted, as the CDR3 cannot be located on it reliably, and the CDR3 follows TCRdb's listing. This sequence joins TRBV10-3 and TRBJ2-6; TRBD1 is the table's D call and was not checked against the DNA. The V gene's germline CDR1 is ENHRY and CDR2 SYGVKD. Including both end residues, the CDR3 is 15 amino acids long. The CDR3 sequence is CAISPGLSGAKVLAS.

This clonotype appeared a few times. The junction departs from germline at one end; a sequencing error may be responsible. V gene TRBV12-3 or TRBV12-4 combines with J gene TRBJ1-1; no reliable D call. The CDR3 length is 14 residues. For the CDR3, the DNA is TGTGCTAGCAGTTTGTGGGCGGGCGACACTGAAGCTTTCTTT. Protein: CASSLWAGDTEAFF.